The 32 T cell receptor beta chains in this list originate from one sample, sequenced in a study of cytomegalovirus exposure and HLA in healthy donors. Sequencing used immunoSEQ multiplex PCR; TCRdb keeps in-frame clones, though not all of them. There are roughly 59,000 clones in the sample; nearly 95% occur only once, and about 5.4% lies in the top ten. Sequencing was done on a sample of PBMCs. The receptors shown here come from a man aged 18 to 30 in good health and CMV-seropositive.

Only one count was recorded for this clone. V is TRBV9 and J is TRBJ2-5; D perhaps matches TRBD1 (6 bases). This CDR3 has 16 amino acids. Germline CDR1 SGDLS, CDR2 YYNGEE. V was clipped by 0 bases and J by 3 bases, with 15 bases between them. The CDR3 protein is CASSVGGGKIEETQYF. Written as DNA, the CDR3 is TGTGCCAGCAGCGTAGGTGGGGGCAAAATTGAAGAGACCCAGTACTTC.

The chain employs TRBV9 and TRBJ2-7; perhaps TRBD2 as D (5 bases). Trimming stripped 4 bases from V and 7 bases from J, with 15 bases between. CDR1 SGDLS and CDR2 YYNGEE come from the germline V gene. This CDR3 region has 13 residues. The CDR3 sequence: CASSFETPGEQYF. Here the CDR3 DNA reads TGTGCCAGCAGCTTCGAGACTCCGGGGGAGCAGTACTTC.

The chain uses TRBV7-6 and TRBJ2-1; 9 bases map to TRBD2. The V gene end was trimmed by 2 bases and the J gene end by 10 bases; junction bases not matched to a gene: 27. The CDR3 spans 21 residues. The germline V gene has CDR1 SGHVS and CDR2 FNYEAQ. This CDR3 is CASSLTPPGGQAGGYRPEQFF. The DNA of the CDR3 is TGTGCCAGCAGCTTAACCCCTCCGGGGGGCCAAGCGGGAGGATATCGCCCGGAGCAGTTCTTC.

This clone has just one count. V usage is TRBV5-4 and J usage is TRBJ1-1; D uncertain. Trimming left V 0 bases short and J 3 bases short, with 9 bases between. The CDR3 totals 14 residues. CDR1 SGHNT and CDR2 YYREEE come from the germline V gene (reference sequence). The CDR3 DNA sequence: TGTGCCAGCAGCTTGGGTCTAACGGACACTGAAGCTTTCTTT. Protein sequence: CASSLGLTDTEAFF.

The CDR3 nucleotides read TGCAGCGCTCGAGTTTGGGGGGAGGCAGATACGCAGTATTTT. This codes for CSARVWGEADTQYF. The chain employs TRBV29-1 and TRBJ2-3; possibly TRBD2 for D (6 bases). There are 14 residues in the CDR3. Germline V gives CDR1 SQVTM, CDR2 ANQGSEA. Trimming took off 7 bases at V and 4 bases at J, with 18 bases between the two ends.

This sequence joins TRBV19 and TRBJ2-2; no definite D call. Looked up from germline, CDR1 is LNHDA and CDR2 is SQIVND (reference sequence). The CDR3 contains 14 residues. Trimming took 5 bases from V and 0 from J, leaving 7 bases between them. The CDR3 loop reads CASSEQPNTGELFF. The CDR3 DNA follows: TGTGCCAGTAGTGAACAGCCGAACACCGGGGAGCTGTTTTTT.

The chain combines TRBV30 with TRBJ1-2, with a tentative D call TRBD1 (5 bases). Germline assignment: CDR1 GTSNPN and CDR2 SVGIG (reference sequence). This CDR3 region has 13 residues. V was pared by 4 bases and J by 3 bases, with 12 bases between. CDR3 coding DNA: TGTGCCTGGACCTCGGACATCTACTATGGCTACACCTTC. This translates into CAWTSDIYYGYTF.

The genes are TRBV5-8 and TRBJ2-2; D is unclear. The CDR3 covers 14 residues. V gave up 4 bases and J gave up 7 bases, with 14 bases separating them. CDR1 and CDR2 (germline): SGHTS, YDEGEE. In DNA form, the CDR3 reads TGTGCCAGCAGCCGAGAGCCGAACTTCGGGGAGCTGTTTTTT. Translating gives CASSREPNFGELFF.

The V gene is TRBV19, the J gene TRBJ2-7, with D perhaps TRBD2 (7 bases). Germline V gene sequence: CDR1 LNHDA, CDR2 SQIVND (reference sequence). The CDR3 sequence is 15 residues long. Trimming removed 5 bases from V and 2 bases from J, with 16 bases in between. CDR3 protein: CASSLLGGGTYEQYF. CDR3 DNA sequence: TGTGCCAGTAGTCTCCTTGGCGGGGGCACCTACGAGCAGTACTTC.

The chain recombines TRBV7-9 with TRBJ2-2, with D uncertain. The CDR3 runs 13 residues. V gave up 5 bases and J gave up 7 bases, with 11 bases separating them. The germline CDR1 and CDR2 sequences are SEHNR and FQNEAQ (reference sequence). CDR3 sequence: CASSPGGGGELFF. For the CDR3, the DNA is TGTGCCAGCAGCCCCGGCGGCGGCGGGGAGCTGTTTTTT.

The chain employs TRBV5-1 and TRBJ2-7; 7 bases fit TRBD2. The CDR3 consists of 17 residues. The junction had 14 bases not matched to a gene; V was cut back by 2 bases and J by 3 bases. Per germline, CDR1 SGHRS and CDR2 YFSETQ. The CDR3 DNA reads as TGCGCCAGCAGCTTAATGTTGGCTAGCGGAATGATCTACGAGCAGTACTTC. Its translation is CASSLMLASGMIYEQYF.

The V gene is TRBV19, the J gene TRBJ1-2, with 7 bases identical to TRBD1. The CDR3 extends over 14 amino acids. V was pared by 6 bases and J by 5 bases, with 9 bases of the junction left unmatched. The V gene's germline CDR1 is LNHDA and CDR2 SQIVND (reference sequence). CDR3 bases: TGTGCCAGTAGCGAGGGGACAGTAGTATATGGCTACACCTTC. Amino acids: CASSEGTVVYGYTF.

The CDR3 is CASSTGGGPDLNEKLFF. The CDR3 DNA is TGTGCCAGCAGCACCGGGGGTGGCCCAGACCTTAATGAAAAACTGTTTTTT. The chain uses TRBV4-2 and TRBJ1-4; a possible D gene is TRBD1 (5 bases). Trimming left V 5 bases short and J 4 bases short, with 20 bases between. Germline CDR1 LGHNA, CDR2 YNFKEQ. The CDR3 is made up of 17 amino acids.

The CDR3 protein is CASSIEQGLPGELFF. In DNA, the CDR3 is TGTGCCAGTAGTATAGAACAGGGGCTTCCCGGGGAGCTGTTTTTT. The rearrangement joins TRBV19 to TRBJ2-2; 7 nucleotides line up with TRBD1. Germline-derived CDR1 and CDR2 are LNHDA and SQIVND (reference sequence). The CDR3 totals 15 residues. The trim removed 0 bases at V and 6 bases at J, leaving 4 bases unmatched.

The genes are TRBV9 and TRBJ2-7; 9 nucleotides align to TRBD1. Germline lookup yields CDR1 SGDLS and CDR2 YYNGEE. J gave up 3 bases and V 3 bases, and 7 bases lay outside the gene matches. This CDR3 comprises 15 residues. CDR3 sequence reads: CASSASGTGLYEQYF. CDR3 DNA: TGTGCCAGCAGCGCATCCGGGACAGGGCTCTACGAGCAGTACTTC.

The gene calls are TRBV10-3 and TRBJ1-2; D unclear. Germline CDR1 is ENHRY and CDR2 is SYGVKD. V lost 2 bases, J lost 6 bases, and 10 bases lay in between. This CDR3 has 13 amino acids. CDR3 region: CAISEVQSHGYTF. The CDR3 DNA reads TGTGCCATCAGTGAGGTACAGTCCCATGGCTACACCTTC.

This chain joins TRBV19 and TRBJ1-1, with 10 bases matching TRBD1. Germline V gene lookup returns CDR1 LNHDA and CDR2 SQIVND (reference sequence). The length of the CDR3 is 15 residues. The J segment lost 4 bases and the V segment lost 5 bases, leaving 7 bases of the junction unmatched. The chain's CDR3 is CASSRQGARSTEAFF. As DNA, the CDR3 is TGTGCCAGTAGTCGACAGGGGGCCAGGAGCACTGAAGCTTTCTTT.

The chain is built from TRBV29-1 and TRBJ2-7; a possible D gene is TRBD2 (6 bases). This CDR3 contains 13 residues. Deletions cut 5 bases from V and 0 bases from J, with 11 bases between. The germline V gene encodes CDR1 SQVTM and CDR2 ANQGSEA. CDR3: CSVSFSGSYEQYF. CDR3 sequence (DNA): TGCAGCGTTTCCTTTAGCGGCTCCTACGAGCAGTACTTC.

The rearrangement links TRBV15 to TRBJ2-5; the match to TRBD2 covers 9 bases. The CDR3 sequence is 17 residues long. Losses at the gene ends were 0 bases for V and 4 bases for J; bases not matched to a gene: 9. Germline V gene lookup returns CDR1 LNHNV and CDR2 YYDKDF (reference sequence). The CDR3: CATSREVTSGGGETQYF. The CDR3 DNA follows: TGTGCCACCAGCAGAGAAGTGACTAGCGGTGGGGGAGAGACCCAGTACTTC.

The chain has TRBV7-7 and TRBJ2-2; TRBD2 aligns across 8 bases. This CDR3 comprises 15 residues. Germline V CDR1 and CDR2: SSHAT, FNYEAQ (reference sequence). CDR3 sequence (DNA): TGTGCTAGCGGGGAGCGGGGGCCGCAGACCGGGGAGCTGTTTTTT. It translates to CASGERGPQTGELFF.

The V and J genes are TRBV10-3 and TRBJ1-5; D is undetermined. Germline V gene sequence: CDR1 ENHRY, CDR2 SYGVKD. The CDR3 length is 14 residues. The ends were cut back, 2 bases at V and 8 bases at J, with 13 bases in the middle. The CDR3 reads CAISEEVSLKPQHF. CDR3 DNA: TGTGCCATCAGTGAGGAGGTAAGTTTGAAGCCCCAGCATTTT.

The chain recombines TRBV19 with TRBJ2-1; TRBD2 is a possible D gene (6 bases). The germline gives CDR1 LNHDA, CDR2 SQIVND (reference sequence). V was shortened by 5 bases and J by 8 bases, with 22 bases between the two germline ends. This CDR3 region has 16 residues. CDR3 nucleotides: TGTGCCAGTAGTGGGCAGTCAAGACTAGAGGGCGATGAGCAGTTCTTC. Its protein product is CASSGQSRLEGDEQFF.

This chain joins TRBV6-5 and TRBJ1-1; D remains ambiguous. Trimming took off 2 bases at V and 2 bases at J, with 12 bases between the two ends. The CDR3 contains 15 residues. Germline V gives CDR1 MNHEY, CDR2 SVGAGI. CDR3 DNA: TGTGCCAGCAGTTACAACGCCCGGGGAAACACTGAAGCTTTCTTT. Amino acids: CASSYNARGNTEAFF.

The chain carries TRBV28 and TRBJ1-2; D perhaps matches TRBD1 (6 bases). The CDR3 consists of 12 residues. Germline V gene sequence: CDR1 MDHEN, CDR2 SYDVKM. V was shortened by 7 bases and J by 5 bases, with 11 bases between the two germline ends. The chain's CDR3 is CASTSGEYGYTF. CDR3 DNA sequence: TGTGCCAGCACGTCAGGGGAATATGGCTACACCTTC.

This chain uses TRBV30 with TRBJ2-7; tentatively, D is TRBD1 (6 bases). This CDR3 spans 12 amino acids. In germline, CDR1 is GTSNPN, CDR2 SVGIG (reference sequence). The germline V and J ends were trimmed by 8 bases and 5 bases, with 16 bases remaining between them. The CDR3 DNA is TGTGCCGCCGGGCAGGGGAGAAACGAGCAGTACTTC. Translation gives CAAGQGRNEQYF.

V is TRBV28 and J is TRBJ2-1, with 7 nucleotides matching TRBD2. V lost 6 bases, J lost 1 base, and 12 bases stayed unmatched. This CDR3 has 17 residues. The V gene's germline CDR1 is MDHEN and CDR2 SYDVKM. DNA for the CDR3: TGTGCCAGCAGGGAGAGCGGCGGGAGCGGTTCCTACAATGAGCAGTTCTTC. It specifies CASRESGGSGSYNEQFF.

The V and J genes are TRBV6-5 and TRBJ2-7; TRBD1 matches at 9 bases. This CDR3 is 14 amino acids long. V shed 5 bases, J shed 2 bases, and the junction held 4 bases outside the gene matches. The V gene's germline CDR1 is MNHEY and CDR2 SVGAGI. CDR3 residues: CASSDRGGPYEQYF. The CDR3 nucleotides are TGTGCCAGCAGTGACAGGGGGGGGCCCTACGAGCAGTACTTC.

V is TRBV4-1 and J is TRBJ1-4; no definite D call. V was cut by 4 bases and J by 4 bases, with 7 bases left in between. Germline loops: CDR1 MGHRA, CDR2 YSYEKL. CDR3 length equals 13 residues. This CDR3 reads CASSLTYNEKLFF. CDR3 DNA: TGCGCCAGCAGCCTGACATATAATGAAAAACTGTTTTTT.

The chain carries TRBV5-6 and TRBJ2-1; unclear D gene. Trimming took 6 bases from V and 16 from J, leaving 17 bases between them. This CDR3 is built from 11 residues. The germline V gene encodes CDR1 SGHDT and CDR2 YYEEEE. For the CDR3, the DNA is TGTGCCAGCACCGTGAGTGGAGTACAATTCTTC. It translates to CASTVSGVQFF.

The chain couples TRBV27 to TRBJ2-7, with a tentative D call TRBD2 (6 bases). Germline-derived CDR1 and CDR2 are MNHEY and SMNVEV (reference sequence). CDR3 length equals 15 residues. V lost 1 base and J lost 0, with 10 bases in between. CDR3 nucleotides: TGTGCCAGCAGTTTATACTCGGGAGTCTCCTACGAGCAGTACTTC. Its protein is CASSLYSGVSYEQYF.

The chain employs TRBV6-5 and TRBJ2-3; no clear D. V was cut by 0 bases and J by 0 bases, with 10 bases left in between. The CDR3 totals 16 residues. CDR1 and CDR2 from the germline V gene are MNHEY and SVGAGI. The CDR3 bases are TGTGCCAGCAGTTACTCCTCGTTCTCTAGCACAGATACGCAGTATTTT. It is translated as CASSYSSFSSTDTQYF.

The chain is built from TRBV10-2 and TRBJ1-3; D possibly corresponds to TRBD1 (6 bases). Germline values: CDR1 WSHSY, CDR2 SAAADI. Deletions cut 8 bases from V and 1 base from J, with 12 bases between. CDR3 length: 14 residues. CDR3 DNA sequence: TGCGCCAGCGAGGGACACGGGTCTGGAAACACCATATATTTT. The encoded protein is CASEGHGSGNTIYF.